The T cell receptor (beta chain) under discussion was sequenced for a study of tumor-infiltrating lymphocytes in primary liver carcinoma. The source of the blood RNA was unsorted whole blood, and germline DNA was extracted as well. Production of TCR beta cDNA used 400 to 650 ng total RNA together with a constant-region primer. Nested multiplex PCR, run for three rounds with slightly modified ARM-PCR, yielded TCR beta libraries. The two initial PCR rounds, roughly 11 cycles each, used TRBV1-TRBV30 forward and C-beta reverse primers. TCRdb re-called the multiplex PCR reads with MiXCR, one entry per CDR3 protein. The data show fewer than 400,000 distinct CDR3 sequences, approximately 60% seen once. Germline V CDR1 and CDR2: SEHNR, FQNEAQ (reference sequence). The ends were cut back, 8 bases at V and 2 bases at J, with 15 bases in the middle. The length of the CDR3 is 14 residues.

The origin of this receptor is a middle-aged man with primary liver carcinoma and hepatitis B virus infection. Material for sequencing was peripheral blood. V usage is TRBV7-9 and J usage is TRBJ2-5; tentatively, D is TRBD2 (6 bases). CDR3 nucleotides: TGTGCCAGCGGCGGGACTTACGGGCAAGAGACCCAGTACTTC. Translation: CASGGTYGQETQYF.